These 21 T cell receptor beta chains were all obtained from the same sample, sequenced in a study of cytomegalovirus exposure and HLA in healthy donors. A multiplex PCR was run with 60 Vbeta primers and 13 Jbeta primers. The data were produced by immunoSEQ multiplex PCR, yet TCRdb's version contains in-frame clones alone and is incomplete. The table shows about 160,000 clones, with about 80% occurring only once. The material sequenced was PBMCs. The receptors were gathered from a woman between 45 and 60 years old in good health and CMV-seropositive.

This clone appeared once. This chain links TRBV9 with TRBJ1-2; D gene unclear. Germline V lookup: CDR1 SGDLS, CDR2 YYNGEE. The CDR3 is 13 residues long. V gave up 3 bases and J gave up 2 bases, with 8 bases separating them. CDR3 sequence: CASSDLANYGYTF. The CDR3 DNA is TGTGCCAGCAGCGATTTAGCGAACTATGGCTACACCTTC.

The rearrangement uses TRBV6-6 and TRBJ1-1; D is possibly TRBD1 (6 bases). Per the germline V gene, CDR1 is MNHNY and CDR2 is SVGAGI (reference sequence). The CDR3 totals 14 residues. Trimming took 5 bases from V and 3 from J, leaving 13 bases between them. The CDR3 DNA reads as TGTGCCAGCAGTCTCCAGGGGCGTTACACTGAAGCTTTCTTT. Amino acid sequence: CASSLQGRYTEAFF.

J is TRBJ2-5 and V is TRBV7-2, with 9 positions matching TRBD2. The V and J ends lost 5 bases and 9 bases, in that order; junction bases with no gene match: 16. The germline V gene encodes CDR1 SGHTA and CDR2 FQGNSA. This CDR3 comprises 16 residues. The CDR3 DNA reads TGTGCCAGCAGCATAGACCGCGGGACTAGCCGGATTTCCCAGTACTTC. Translated, it gives CASSIDRGTSRISQYF.

The chain carries TRBV7-9 and TRBJ1-3; D is perhaps TRBD1 (6 bases). Per germline, CDR1 SEHNR and CDR2 FQNEAQ (reference sequence). The CDR3 has 13 amino acids. Trimming took off 5 bases at V and 5 bases at J, with 10 bases between the two ends. CDR3 region: CASSHRDRNTIYF. In DNA form, the CDR3 reads TGTGCCAGCAGCCACCGGGACAGAAACACCATATATTTT.

This clone has only a few counts. CDR3 sequence reads: CASSQGGSGTSQYF. The CDR3 DNA reads as TGCGCCAGCAGCCAAGGCGGGTCCGGGACATCGCAGTATTTT. This chain links TRBV4-1 with TRBJ2-3, with D possibly being TRBD1 (6 bases). Germline V gives CDR1 MGHRA, CDR2 YSYEKL. This CDR3 is built from 14 residues. Trimming took 1 base from V and 10 from J, leaving 15 bases between them.

J is TRBJ2-7 and V is TRBV6-5, with 10 bases that match TRBD2. V lost 4 bases to trimming and J lost 0 bases; unmatched junction nucleotides: 3. This CDR3 contains 15 residues. The germline V gene encodes CDR1 MNHEY and CDR2 SVGAGI. The CDR3 region has the DNA TGTGCCAGCAGTTCCTTAGCGGGAGGCTCCTACGAGCAGTACTTC. It is translated as CASSSLAGGSYEQYF.

This chain connects TRBV4-3 to TRBJ2-1; D remains unclear. CDR1 is LGHNA, CDR2 YSLEER, per germline. V was trimmed by 0 bases and J by 7 bases, leaving 13 bases between them. This CDR3 is built from 15 residues. CDR3 in DNA: TGCGCCAGCAGCCAAGATTATAGAGGCGTTAATGAGCAGTTCTTC. Translation: CASSQDYRGVNEQFF.

The rearrangement uses TRBV27 and TRBJ2-1; TRBD2 agrees at 16 bases. The CDR3 loop spans 17 amino acids. The V segment lost 0 bases and the J segment 8 bases; nucleotides outside the gene matches: 4. Germline values: CDR1 MNHEY, CDR2 SMNVEV (reference sequence). The CDR3 DNA is TGTGCCAGCAGTTTATCGGGGACTAGCGGGAGGGTGGATGAGCAGTTCTTC. Translated, it gives CASSLSGTSGRVDEQFF.

V is TRBV9 and J is TRBJ2-1; 11 nucleotides match TRBD2. After removal of 3 bases from V and 6 bases from J, the junction contained 8 bases not matched to a gene. The germline CDR1 and CDR2 sequences are SGDLS and YYNGEE. The CDR3 is made up of 16 amino acids. In nucleotides, the CDR3 is TGTGCCAGCAGCGCCTCCGGGACTAGCGGTTTCAATGAGCAGTTCTTC. Its protein product is CASSASGTSGFNEQFF.

This chain joins TRBV6-5 and TRBJ2-7; tentative D call: TRBD1 (6 bases). The CDR3 has 16 residues. V lost 2 bases, J lost 6 bases, and 20 bases lay in between. Germline CDR1 is MNHEY and CDR2 is SVGAGI. The CDR3 region has the DNA TGTGCCAGCAGTTACCGCGTCCTAGACAGGTCCAGCGAGCAGTACTTC. Amino acids: CASSYRVLDRSSEQYF.

The table lists this clone with a few counts. The CDR3 region is CASSSTDRVKGQPQHF. The CDR3 DNA is TGTGCCAGTAGTTCGACGGACAGGGTGAAGGGACAGCCCCAGCATTTT. The rearrangement uses TRBV19 and TRBJ1-5, with 8 bases identical to TRBD1. With V trimmed by 5 bases and J by 7 bases, 13 bases remained unmatched. CDR3 size: 16 residues. Germline CDR1 and CDR2: LNHDA and SQIVND (reference sequence).

The genes are TRBV7-9 and TRBJ2-6; TRBD1 agrees at 8 bases. J lost 2 bases, V lost 5 bases, and 11 bases had no gene match. The CDR3 loop spans 18 amino acids. CDR1 SEHNR and CDR2 FQNEAQ come from the germline V gene (reference sequence). DNA for the CDR3: TGTGCCAGCAGCAACCTGGACAGGGTTTCGACTGGGGCCAACGTCCTGACTTTC. It is translated as CASSNLDRVSTGANVLTF.

This chain connects TRBV4-1 to TRBJ2-2; D might be TRBD2 (7 bases). Germline V gene sequence: CDR1 MGHRA, CDR2 YSYEKL. The CDR3 extends over 17 amino acids. The germline V and J ends were trimmed by 1 base and 3 bases, with 15 bases remaining between them. The CDR3 DNA reads as TGCGCCAGCAGCCAAGGGCGGGGGCATCGGGACACCGGGGAGCTGTTTTTT. Residues: CASSQGRGHRDTGELFF.

The chain couples TRBV28 to TRBJ1-4; TRBD1 agrees at 10 bases. Germline lookup yields CDR1 MDHEN and CDR2 SYDVKM. Trimming took 4 bases from V and 8 from J; bases not matched to a gene: 7. CDR3 length: 15 amino acids. This CDR3 reads CASSWRQGAVEKLFF. CDR3 nucleotide sequence: TGTGCCAGCAGTTGGAGACAGGGGGCAGTAGAAAAACTGTTTTTT.

The J gene is TRBJ2-5, the V gene TRBV9; 9 positions match TRBD2. Germline values: CDR1 SGDLS, CDR2 YYNGEE. V trimming: 4 bases; J trimming: 5 bases; junction bases outside the gene matches: 12. The CDR3 loop spans 16 amino acids. The CDR3: CASSIFSGSAVETQYF. The CDR3 DNA sequence: TGTGCCAGCAGCATCTTTAGCGGGAGCGCCGTGGAGACCCAGTACTTC.

On this clone: Other DNA sequences in the same sample also yield this CDR3. The chain combines TRBV9 with TRBJ1-1; 7 bases are shared with TRBD1. With 4 bases clipped from V and 8 bases from J, the junction kept 8 bases outside the gene matches. From germline, CDR1 is SGDLS and CDR2 YYNGEE. This CDR3 region has 13 residues. DNA of the CDR3: TGTGCCAGCAGCCGGACAGGATTGGACGAAGCTTTCTTT. Translating gives CASSRTGLDEAFF. The full variable domain, with the rest looked up from reference TRBV9 and TRBJ1-1, is DSGVTQTPKHLITATGQRVTLRCSPRSGDLSVYWYQQSLDQGLQFLIQYYNGEERAKGNILERFSAQQFPDLHSELNLSSLELGDSALYFCASSRTGLDEAFFGQGTRLTVV.

V gene TRBV19 combines with J gene TRBJ1-2; 7 nucleotides align to TRBD1. The CDR3 is 14 amino acids. Germline-derived CDR1 and CDR2 are LNHDA and SQIVND (reference sequence). Germline trimming cut 5 bases from V and 5 bases from J; bases unmatched to any gene: 8. This CDR3 reads CASSDDRVGYGYTF. Written as DNA, the CDR3 is TGTGCCAGTAGTGATGACAGGGTGGGGTATGGCTACACCTTC. The whole variable domain, filled in from reference TRBV19 and TRBJ1-2, reads DGGITQSPKYLFRKEGQNVTLSCEQNLNHDAMYWYRQDPGQGLRLIYYSQIVNDFQKGDIAEGYSVSREKKESFPLTVTSAQKNPTAFYLCASSDDRVGYGYTFGSGTRLTVV.

This chain joins TRBV2 and TRBJ1-2; D call uncertain. The CDR3 loop spans 14 amino acids. Trimming removed 2 bases from V and 6 bases from J, with 13 bases in between. Germline lookup yields CDR1 SNHLY and CDR2 FYNNEI. In nucleotides, the CDR3 is TGTGCCAGCAGTGAAATCCAGGCAGGCGATGGCTACACCTTC. Translating it yields CASSEIQAGDGYTF.

CDR3 loop: CAWSVWGGRETQYF. CDR3 DNA sequence: TGTGCCTGGAGTGTCTGGGGGGGAAGAGAGACCCAGTACTTC. The V and J genes are TRBV30 and TRBJ2-5; 7 bases align to TRBD2. There are 14 residues in the CDR3. In germline, CDR1 is GTSNPN, CDR2 SVGIG (reference sequence). V shed 0 bases, J shed 4 bases, and the junction held 5 bases outside the gene matches.

The chain is built from TRBV6-1 and TRBJ2-6; possibly TRBD2 for D (6 bases). Germline loops: CDR1 MNHNS, CDR2 SASEGT. This CDR3 comprises 15 residues. V was shortened by 6 bases and J by 3 bases, with 12 bases between the two germline ends. This CDR3 reads CASRDYSRGANVLTF. CDR3 nucleotide sequence: TGTGCCAGCAGGGACTACAGTCGTGGGGCCAACGTCCTGACTTTC.

This chain joins TRBV9 and TRBJ2-3; maybe TRBD2 (5 bases). Trimming stripped 3 bases from V and 0 bases from J, with 8 bases between. CDR1 SGDLS and CDR2 YYNGEE come from the germline V gene. The CDR3 length is 14 residues. CDR3 loop: CASSGGYSTDTQYF. CDR3 bases: TGTGCCAGCAGCGGAGGGTATAGCACAGATACGCAGTATTTT.